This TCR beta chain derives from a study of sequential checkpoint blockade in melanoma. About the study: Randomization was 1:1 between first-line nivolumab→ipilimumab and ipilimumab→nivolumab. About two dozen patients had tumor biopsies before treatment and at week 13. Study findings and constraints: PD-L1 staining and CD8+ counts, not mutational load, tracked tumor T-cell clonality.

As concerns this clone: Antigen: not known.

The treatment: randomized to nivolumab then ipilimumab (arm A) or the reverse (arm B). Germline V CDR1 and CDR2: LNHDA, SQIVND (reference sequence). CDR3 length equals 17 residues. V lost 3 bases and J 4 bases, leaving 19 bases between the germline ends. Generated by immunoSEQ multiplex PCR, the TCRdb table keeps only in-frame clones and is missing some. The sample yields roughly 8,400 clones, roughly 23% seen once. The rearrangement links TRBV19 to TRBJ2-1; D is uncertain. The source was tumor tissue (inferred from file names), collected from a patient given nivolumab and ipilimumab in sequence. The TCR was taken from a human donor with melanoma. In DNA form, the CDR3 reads TGTGCCAGTAGTATGGACCAGGTGGGAATAGGGTACAATGAGCAGTTCTTC. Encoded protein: CASSMDQVGIGYNEQFF.